This TCR beta chain was profiled in a study of blood T cell repertoires in COVID-19. Across the study: Samples came from the United States, Italy and Spain, spanning acute and convalescent COVID-19. Sources were T cells, B-cell-depleted T cells, or PBMCs; the material itself was cDNA or gDNA.

There are 16 residues in the CDR3. Unmatched junction bases numbered 8, after V lost 1 base and J lost 7 bases. Germline V gene sequence: CDR1 SNHLY, CDR2 FYNNEI. In the authors' workflow: Amplification of reference gene primers provided the estimated nucleated cell counts. Clones were sequenced by immunoSEQ multiplex PCR, and TCRdb holds only the in-frame ones, with some missing. V and J calls and clone size are given by that table; D and trimming were obtained from the DNA. In the table there are approximately 80,000 clones, 82% of which are singletons. The sequence was collected from a human donor in a cohort sampled during active COVID-19. The chain is built from TRBV2 and TRBJ1-4; TRBD1 matches at 8 bases. The material sequenced was peripheral blood. Written as DNA, the CDR3 is TGTGCCAGCAGTGAAGGGGGGACAGGAAGACCTGAAAAACTGTTTTTT. Protein sequence: CASSEGGTGRPEKLFF.